This TCR beta chain was captured by sequencing in a study of blood T cell repertoires in COVID-19. Trimming stripped 5 bases from V and 0 bases from J, with 14 bases between. CDR1 LNHDA and CDR2 SQIVND come from the germline V gene (reference sequence). This CDR3 contains 16 residues. Measured with immunoSEQ multiplex PCR; TCRdb has only the in-frame clones, and not every one. The sample includes 150,000 or so clones, more than 65% of them seen just once. This clonotype originated in a man between 60 and 75 years old who had recovered from COVID-19. V is TRBV19 and J is TRBJ2-1; tentative D call: TRBD1 (5 bases). Sequencing used PBMCs or T cells enriched from blood (not recorded which). CDR3 nucleotide sequence: TGTGCCAGTAGTTCTCGACAGCCGAGCTCCTACAATGAGCAGTTCTTC. Protein sequence: CASSSRQPSSYNEQFF.